The 6 T cell receptor beta chains below were found in one sample sequenced in a study of T cells in women clearing cervical HPV infection. Sequencing used immunoSEQ multiplex PCR; TCRdb keeps in-frame clones, though not all of them. Its table lists fewer than 35,000 clones. The specimen was blood buffy coat. These receptors came from a woman aged 18 to 75 with a cervical HPV16 infection that either progressed to CIN3+ or cleared (not recorded which).

Turning to this clone: The read terminates 3 residues ahead of where the CDR3 ends, so the germline J gene completes it. J is TRBJ1-2 and V is TRBV12-3 or TRBV12-4, with D tentatively TRBD1 (5 bases). Trimming cost V 3 bases and J 7 bases, with 12 bases left between them. The CDR3 consists of 13 residues. The CDR3 region is CASSFVGESGYTF. The sequenced CDR3 bases are TGTGCCAGCAGTTTCGTAGGGGAGTCTGGC.

Concerning this clone: The read ends 3 residues before the CDR3 terminus; that terminus is restored from the germline J gene. The rearrangement uses TRBV30 and TRBJ1-2; D gene ambiguous. This CDR3 comprises 11 residues. CDR1 is GTSNPN and CDR2 is SVGIG in the germline V gene (reference sequence). CDR3 amino acids: CAWTGYNDYTF. The DNA read from the CDR3 is TGTGCCTGGACGGGGTACAATGAC.

Details on this clone: With the read ending 3 residues before the CDR3 end, the germline J gene is used to fill in that end. The sample has other DNA sequences that encode this CDR3 too. This chain uses TRBV5-1 with TRBJ1-3; TRBD1 might be the D (5 bases). The CDR3 covers 15 residues. Per the germline V gene, CDR1 is SGHRS and CDR2 is YFSETQ. Trimming removed 4 bases at V and 0 bases at J, with 11 bases between. The CDR3 region is CASSPWGDSGNTIYF. CDR3 DNA (partial): TGCGCCAGCAGCCCGTGGGGGGACTCTGGAAACACC.

Concerning this clone itself: The read ends 3 residues shy of where the CDR3 ends; the end is completed using the germline J gene. The J gene is TRBJ1-2, the V gene TRBV2; D is unclear. This CDR3 comprises 16 residues. Germline CDR1 SNHLY, CDR2 FYNNEI. The part of the CDR3 DNA that was read is TGTGCCAGCAGACGTCTGACTAGTTATCTCACAGATACC. This gives the protein CASRRLTSYLTDT. The full CDR3 reads CASRRLTSYLTDTYTF. Based on the CDR3 plus reference TRBV2 and TRBJ1-2, the full variable domain is EPEVTQTPSHQVTQMGQEVILRCVPISNHLYFYWYRQILGQKVEFLVSFYNNEISEKSEIFDDQFSVERPDGSNFTLKIRSTKLEDSAMYFCASRRLTSYLTDTYTFGSGTRLTVV.

Details on this clone: The read falls 3 residues short of the CDR3 end, and the missing part is taken from the germline J gene. The chain employs TRBV6-2 or TRBV6-3 and TRBJ2-5; TRBD2 matches 8 bases. This CDR3 is 15 amino acids long. V trimming: 2 bases; J trimming: 3 bases; junction bases outside the gene matches: 5. Germline V lookup: CDR1 MNHEY, CDR2 SVGEGT. Here the CDR3 reads CASSYRGGRKETQYF. The sequenced part of the CDR3 DNA is TGTGCCAGCAGTTACCGTGGCGGGAGGAAAGAGACC.

The CDR3 protein is CAWSTGETQYF. The CDR3 DNA, read in part, is TGTGCCTGGAGTACGGGAGAGACC. V gene TRBV30 combines with J gene TRBJ2-5; D ambiguous. Read sequence stops 3 residues before the CDR3 end, and the germline J gene provides the missing end. This CDR3 has 11 amino acids. Germline CDR1 and CDR2: GTSNPN and SVGIG (reference sequence). V lost 2 bases and J lost 4, with 5 bases in between.